Shown below are 32 T cell receptor beta chains from a single sample sequenced in a study of blood T cells in healthy people across ages. Through a sample-barcoded 5' primer and a J-beta primer mix, a second PCR was run for roughly 6 to 12 cycles. TCRdb itself ran the 5' RACE reads through MiXCR, one entry per CDR3 protein. The table shows roughly 860,000 distinct CDR3 sequences, with about 62% occurring only once. The sample was blood. The receptors come from a man younger than 40 in good health.

The chain carries TRBV5-1 and TRBJ2-7; D is possibly TRBD1 or TRBD2 (6 bases each). V was shortened by 4 bases and J by 6 bases, with 32 bases between the two germline ends. The CDR3 sequence is 19 residues long. Germline CDR1 and CDR2: SGHRS and YFSETQ. The CDR3 nucleotides read TGCGCCAGCAGCCCACAATTCCTCAGGGGTATCGGCGGGGATCGCGAGCAGTACTTC. As protein: CASSPQFLRGIGGDREQYF.

This clonotype was observed many times. This sequence joins TRBV10-3 and TRBJ1-2, with 9 nucleotides matching TRBD1. This CDR3 is 15 amino acids long. Germline V gene data show CDR1 as ENHRY and CDR2 as SYGVKD. The junction had 10 bases not matched to a gene; V was cut back by 4 bases and J by 7 bases. The CDR3: CAISGDRDSRGGYTF. CDR3 nucleotide sequence: TGTGCCATCAGTGGGGACAGGGACTCCCGCGGTGGCTACACCTTC.

This chain links TRBV7-9 with TRBJ2-1; tentatively, D is TRBD1 (6 bases). This CDR3 is 17 amino acids long. The ends were cut back, 1 base at V and 4 bases at J, with 17 bases in the middle. Germline V lookup: CDR1 SEHNR, CDR2 FQNEAQ (reference sequence). DNA of the CDR3: TGTGCCAGCAGCTTAGTAACAGGGCCTCCATTATACAATGAGCAGTTCTTC. Translating it yields CASSLVTGPPLYNEQFF.

The CDR3 here is CSVVRVYGYTF. DNA of the CDR3: TGCAGCGTTGTTAGGGTCTATGGCTACACCTTC. The V and J genes are TRBV29-1 and TRBJ1-2, with D hard to call. V was pared by 4 bases and J by 4 bases, with 7 bases between. Per the germline V gene, CDR1 is SQVTM and CDR2 is ANQGSEA. The CDR3 covers 11 residues.

This chain links TRBV7-9 with TRBJ1-1; unclear D gene. The ends were cut back, 3 bases at V and 0 bases at J, with 5 bases in the middle. Germline V gene lookup returns CDR1 SEHNR and CDR2 FQNEAQ (reference sequence). This CDR3 region has 13 residues. The CDR3 region is CASSFLLNTEAFF. DNA of the CDR3: TGTGCCAGCAGCTTCCTTCTGAACACTGAAGCTTTCTTT.

V usage is TRBV6-2 or TRBV6-3 and J usage is TRBJ2-1; 8 positions match TRBD2. Trimming took 8 bases from V and 4 from J; bases not matched to a gene: 7. This CDR3 is 14 amino acids long. Germline V gene sequence: CDR1 MNHEY, CDR2 SVGEGT. For the CDR3, the DNA is TGTGCCAGCTGCGGGGGGACGACTTACAATGAGCAGTTCTTC. Translation: CASCGGTTYNEQFF.

This chain connects TRBV6-4 to TRBJ1-2, with 8 bases aligning to TRBD1. V shed 4 bases and J 1 base; nucleotides not matched to a gene: 2. The CDR3 sequence is 14 residues long. The V gene's germline CDR1 is MRHNA and CDR2 SNTAGT. CDR3 sequence: CASSAGGNNYGYTF. DNA of the CDR3: TGTGCCAGCAGTGCAGGGGGCAATAACTATGGCTACACCTTC.

The chain employs TRBV20-1 and TRBJ2-5; 11 bases map to TRBD2. The DNA end lines up better with TRBJ2-7; the J call may be wrong. The CDR3 covers 15 residues. Germline CDR1 and CDR2: DFQATT and SNEGSKA (reference sequence). CDR3 residues: CSASGRLAGIYEQYF. CDR3 sequence (DNA): TGCAGTGCCTCAGGGCGACTAGCGGGGATTTACGAGCAGTACTTC.

CDR3 nucleotides: TGCAGCGTTGAAGATCAGGACAGGGGAAACACCATATATTTT. Translated: CSVEDQDRGNTIYF. This chain connects TRBV29-1 to TRBJ1-3; 7 bases map to TRBD1. J gave up 4 bases and V 0 bases, and 3 bases lay outside the gene matches. CDR1 SQVTM and CDR2 ANQGSEA come from the germline V gene. There are 14 residues in the CDR3. The full variable domain, completed using reference TRBV29-1 and TRBJ1-3, is SAVISQKPSRDICQRGTSLTIQCQVDSQVTMMFWYRQQPGQSLTLIATANQGSEATYESGFVIDKFPISRPNLTFSTLTVSNMSPEDSSIYLCSVEDQDRGNTIYFGEGSWLTVV.

As DNA, the CDR3 is TGTGCCACCAGCAGAGATGGATTGCGGGGGACAGGGGCGCATTTT. It specifies CATSRDGLRGTGAHF. The V and J genes are TRBV15 and TRBJ1-5, with 10 nucleotides matching TRBD1. The junction had 11 bases not matched to a gene; V was cut back by 0 bases and J by 15 bases. The CDR3 extends over 15 amino acids. From germline, CDR1 is LNHNV and CDR2 YYDKDF (reference sequence).

This clonotype was found a few times. The V and J genes are TRBV5-5 and TRBJ1-2, with 7 bases aligning to TRBD1. This CDR3 comprises 13 residues. The junction had 3 bases not matched to a gene; V was cut back by 3 bases and J by 4 bases. Germline CDR1 is SGHKS and CDR2 is YYEKEE (reference sequence). CDR3 nucleotide sequence: TGTGCCAGCAGCTCGGGACAGCTCTATGGCTACACCTTC. Its translation is CASSSGQLYGYTF.

The chain recombines TRBV6-6 with TRBJ2-5, with 11 bases aligning to TRBD2. Germline assignment: CDR1 MNHNY and CDR2 SVGAGI (reference sequence). The trim removed 2 bases at V and 4 bases at J, leaving 9 bases unmatched. The length of the CDR3 is 17 residues. Written as DNA, the CDR3 is TGTGCCAGCAGTTACGGGGCTAGCGGGGGGCGGCGAGAGACCCAGTACTTC. As protein: CASSYGASGGRRETQYF.

The chain carries TRBV4-2 and TRBJ2-6, with D maybe TRBD1 (6 bases). Germline CDR1 reads LGHNA; CDR2 reads YNFKEQ. Trimming removed 0 bases from V and 2 bases from J, with 8 bases in between. This CDR3 region has 16 residues. The CDR3 nucleotides are TGTGCCAGCAGCCAAGAAAAGGGGGCTGGGGCCAACGTCCTGACTTTC. Translation gives CASSQEKGAGANVLTF.

This clonotype was counted between two and nine times. The chain links TRBV7-9 to TRBJ2-7; D could derive from TRBD1 or TRBD2 (6 bases each). This CDR3 is 17 amino acids long. Trimming stripped 4 bases from V and 2 bases from J, with 21 bases between. Germline-derived CDR1 and CDR2 are SEHNR and FQNEAQ (reference sequence). The CDR3 DNA follows: TGTGCCAGCAGCTCTCTTAGGGGGACTGTGGGGGCCTACGAGCAGTACTTC. Its translation: CASSSLRGTVGAYEQYF.

This sequence joins TRBV20-1 and TRBJ1-4, with 7 bases fitting TRBD1. CDR1 is DFQATT and CDR2 is SNEGSKA in the germline V gene (reference sequence). The CDR3 has 16 residues. V was pared by 6 bases and J by 4 bases, with 14 bases of the junction left unmatched. CDR3 sequence: CSALRGGRDINEKLFF. CDR3 nucleotides: TGCAGTGCCCTGAGAGGGGGCAGGGACATTAATGAAAAACTGTTTTTT.

This clonotype turned up a few times. The chain combines TRBV29-1 with TRBJ2-1; weak D call: TRBD1 (6 bases). V lost 6 bases, J lost 12 bases, and 21 bases lay in between. From germline, CDR1 is SQVTM and CDR2 ANQGSEA. The CDR3 covers 13 residues. As DNA, the CDR3 is TGCAGCGTAAACAGGGTGTGGGGAGAAGGGCAGTTCTTC. This gives the protein CSVNRVWGEGQFF.

This clonotype came up a few times. For the CDR3, the DNA is TGTGCCAGCAGTTTAGGAGTTAGCAATCAGCCCCAGCATTTT. Translated: CASSLGVSNQPQHF. J is TRBJ1-5 and V is TRBV27; D is unclear. Germline V lookup: CDR1 MNHEY, CDR2 SMNVEV (reference sequence). The CDR3 consists of 14 residues. V was shortened by 2 bases and J by 0 bases, with 5 bases between the two germline ends.

This clonotype has just a few counts. V is TRBV6-2 or TRBV6-3 and J is TRBJ2-1, with D hard to call. CDR3 length: 14 residues. Trimming pared 2 bases from V and 5 bases from J, leaving 10 bases between. Germline V gene data show CDR1 as MNHEY and CDR2 as SVGEGT. DNA of the CDR3: TGTGCCAGCAGTTACCCGAAACACAACAATGAGCAGTTCTTC. This encodes CASSYPKHNNEQFF.

There are many counts of this clonotype. This chain links TRBV29-1 with TRBJ2-1; tentative D call: TRBD2 (6 bases). V dropped 6 bases and J dropped 5 bases, with 11 bases sitting between them. This CDR3 contains 12 residues. Germline V gene data show CDR1 as SQVTM and CDR2 as ANQGSEA. The DNA of the CDR3 is TGCAGCGTCCCAGGAGGGCACAATGAGCAGTTCTTC. Its protein product is CSVPGGHNEQFF.

This chain connects TRBV6-1 to TRBJ2-4; 7 bases agree with TRBD2. The J call may be incorrect, as the DNA end agrees better with TRBJ2-7. The CDR3 has 17 residues. CDR1 MNHNS and CDR2 SASEGT come from the germline V gene. CDR3 coding DNA: TGTGCCAGCAGTGATTCGCCACTTATTCCGGGGGGTTACGAGCAGTACTTC. Translating gives CASSDSPLIPGGYEQYF.

The chain is built from TRBV7-2 and TRBJ2-3, with D perhaps TRBD2 (5 bases). The V end was cut by 5 bases, the J end by 5 bases, with 8 bases between. The CDR3 is 12 residues long. Germline assignment: CDR1 SGHTA and CDR2 FQGNSA. The CDR3 loop is CASSRTRDTQYF. In DNA, the CDR3 is TGTGCCAGCAGCCGTACTAGAGATACGCAGTATTTT.

As regards this clonotype: An end of the junction differs from the germline gene, which may be a read error. V gene TRBV7-6 combines with J gene TRBJ2-4; 9 bases fit TRBD1. The J call may be wrong; the DNA end is better matched by TRBJ2-5. The CDR3 consists of 15 residues. CDR1 is SGHVS, CDR2 FNYEAQ, per germline. The CDR3 protein is CAGSQGDRAQETQYF. The CDR3 DNA follows: TGTGCCGGCAGCCAAGGGGACAGGGCACAAGAGACCCAGTACTTC.

This clonotype was detected a few times. The chain uses TRBV4-2 and TRBJ2-6; D is undetermined. Germline CDR1 LGHNA, CDR2 YNFKEQ. The germline V and J ends were trimmed by 2 bases and 2 bases, with 16 bases remaining between them. This CDR3 comprises 18 residues. CDR3 DNA sequence: TGTGCCAGCAGCCAACTGACTGGGAATACCGCTGGGGCCAACGTCCTGACTTTC. Translated: CASSQLTGNTAGANVLTF.

The rearrangement joins TRBV7-9 to TRBJ2-2, with 7 positions matching TRBD1. The CDR3 spans 17 residues. Germline CDR1 and CDR2: SEHNR and FQNEAQ (reference sequence). Unmatched junction bases numbered 12, after V lost 5 bases and J lost 3 bases. The DNA for the CDR3 is TGTGCCAGCAGCCCCCGACTTTGGCAGGGGGACACCGGGGAGCTGTTTTTT. As protein: CASSPRLWQGDTGELFF.

This chain links TRBV20-1 with TRBJ2-4; D remains ambiguous. The last part of the DNA fits TRBJ2-7 better; the J call may be wrong. CDR1 is DFQATT and CDR2 is SNEGSKA in the germline V gene (reference sequence). The CDR3 consists of 13 residues. The CDR3 DNA follows: TGCAGTGCTAGAGATGTGGGCCCCTACGAGCAGTACTTC. Residues: CSARDVGPYEQYF.

The chain recombines TRBV15 with TRBJ2-7, with D perhaps matching TRBD1 (6 bases). The better agreement between TRBJ2-5 and the DNA end casts doubt on the J call. The CDR3 extends over 13 amino acids. The germline V gene has CDR1 LNHNV and CDR2 YYDKDF (reference sequence). The CDR3 protein is CATSTTGLETQYF. The CDR3 bases are TGTGCCACCAGCACAACAGGGTTGGAGACCCAGTACTTC.

V and J are TRBV7-9 and TRBJ1-6; D gene uncertain. The V end lost 1 base, the J end lost 7 bases, and 14 bases lay between the germline ends. The CDR3 is 16 amino acids. Germline CDR1 SEHNR, CDR2 FQNEAQ (reference sequence). CDR3 region: CASSLDVLRPNSPLHF. The CDR3 nucleotides read TGTGCCAGCAGCTTAGATGTATTGCGCCCAAATTCACCCCTCCACTTT.

This clonotype was seen just once. This chain connects TRBV28 to TRBJ2-3; no definite D call. This CDR3 contains 12 residues. CDR1 is MDHEN and CDR2 is SYDVKM in the germline V gene. Trimming pared 5 bases from V and 2 bases from J, leaving 5 bases between. The CDR3 region has the DNA TGTGCCAGCAGTAAGTTCACAGATACGCAGTATTTT. It translates to CASSKFTDTQYF. Combining the CDR3 with reference TRBV28 and TRBJ2-3 gives the whole variable domain DVKVTQSSRYLVKRTGEKVFLECVQDMDHENMFWYRQDPGLGLRLIYFSYDVKMKEKGDIPEGYSVSREKKERFSLILESASTNQTSMYLCASSKFTDTQYFGPGTRLTVL.

This clonotype occurred a few times. This chain links TRBV28 with TRBJ2-7; possibly TRBD2 for D (6 bases). The CDR3 totals 12 residues. V was pared by 6 bases and J by 7 bases, with 13 bases between. CDR1 is MDHEN, CDR2 SYDVKM, per germline. The chain's CDR3 is CASRSDGGEQYF. As DNA, the CDR3 is TGTGCCAGCAGATCGGACGGAGGGGAGCAGTACTTC.

The J gene is TRBJ1-1, the V gene TRBV10-3; D is ambiguous. The germline V gene encodes CDR1 ENHRY and CDR2 SYGVKD. Trimming pared 6 bases from V and 1 base from J, leaving 12 bases between. The CDR3 covers 14 residues. The CDR3 protein is CAIRDRDKNTEAFF. Here the CDR3 DNA reads TGTGCCATCAGGGACCGGGATAAGAACACTGAAGCTTTCTTT.

The chain has TRBV4-2 and TRBJ1-6, with no clear D. Trimming cost V 0 bases and J 9 bases, with 3 bases left between them. The CDR3 has 12 amino acids. Germline V gene data show CDR1 as LGHNA and CDR2 as YNFKEQ. The CDR3 reads CASSQDASPLHF. For the CDR3, the DNA is TGTGCCAGCAGCCAAGATGCTTCACCCCTCCACTTT.

Only a few counts were recorded for this clonotype. The chain carries TRBV4-3 and TRBJ1-6; maybe TRBD1 (5 bases). V was pared by 0 bases and J by 7 bases, with 22 bases between. Germline V lookup: CDR1 LGHNA, CDR2 YSLEER. The CDR3 runs to 19 residues. This chain's CDR3 is CASSQDRGPLGLGNSPLHF. CDR3 DNA: TGCGCCAGCAGCCAAGATAGGGGCCCTTTGGGGCTGGGGAATTCACCCCTCCACTTT.